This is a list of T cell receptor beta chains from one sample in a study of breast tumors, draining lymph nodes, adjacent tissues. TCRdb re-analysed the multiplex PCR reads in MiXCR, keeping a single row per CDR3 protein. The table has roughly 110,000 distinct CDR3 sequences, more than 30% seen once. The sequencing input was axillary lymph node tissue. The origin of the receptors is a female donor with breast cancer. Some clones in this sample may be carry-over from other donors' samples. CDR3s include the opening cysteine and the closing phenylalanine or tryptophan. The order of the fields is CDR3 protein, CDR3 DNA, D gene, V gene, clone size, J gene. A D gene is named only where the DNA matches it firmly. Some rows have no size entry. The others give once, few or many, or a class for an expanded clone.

CDR3aa: CSAGLAGGNEQFF; CDR3nt: TGCAGCGCAGGACTAGCGGGGGGGAATGAGCAGTTCTTC; d_gene: TRBD2; v_gene: TRBV29-1; abundance: .; j_gene: TRBJ2-1
CDR3aa: CASRRQSSYNEQFF; CDR3nt: TGTGCCAGCAGACGACAGAGCTCCTACAATGAGCAGTTCTTC; d_gene: .; v_gene: TRBV6-1; abundance: .; j_gene: TRBJ2-1
CDR3aa: CASSPGTGETQHF; CDR3nt: TGCGCCAGCAGCCCCGGGACAGGGGAGACCCAGCATTTT; d_gene: TRBD1; v_gene: TRBV5-1; abundance: .; j_gene: TRBJ1-5
CDR3aa: CASSPPDREYEQFF; CDR3nt: TGTGCCAGCAGTCCTCCCGACAGGGAATATGAGCAGTTCTTC; d_gene: TRBD1; v_gene: TRBV6-5; abundance: many; j_gene: TRBJ2-1
CDR3aa: CASSLGTGLGFNEQFF; CDR3nt: TGTGCCAGCAGCTTAGGAACAGGCCTAGGTTTCAATGAGCAGTTCTTC; d_gene: .; v_gene: TRBV11-2; abundance: many; j_gene: TRBJ2-1
CDR3aa: CASSQYQGNTGELFF; CDR3nt: TGTGCCAGCAGCCAGTACCAGGGAAACACCGGGGAGCTGTTTTTT; d_gene: .; v_gene: TRBV14; abundance: many; j_gene: TRBJ2-2
CDR3aa: CSARDSPAYGYTF; CDR3nt: TGCAGTGCTAGAGATTCGCCGGCGTATGGCTACACCTTC; d_gene: .; v_gene: TRBV20-1; abundance: many; j_gene: TRBJ1-2
CDR3aa: CASSKDRVVAGELFF; CDR3nt: TGTGCCAGCAGTAAAGACAGGGTTGTCGCCGGGGAGCTGTTTTTT; d_gene: TRBD1; v_gene: TRBV12-3/TRBV12-4; abundance: many; j_gene: TRBJ2-2
CDR3aa: CASSTTLAGGGTDTQYF; CDR3nt: TGTGCCAGCAGCACAACACTAGCGGGGGGGGGCACAGATACGCAGTATTTT; d_gene: TRBD2; v_gene: TRBV7-3; abundance: .; j_gene: TRBJ2-3
CDR3aa: CASRGTSRVQETQYF; CDR3nt: TGTGCCAGCAGGGGGACTAGCAGAGTCCAAGAGACCCAGTACTTC; d_gene: TRBD2; v_gene: TRBV6-6; abundance: many; j_gene: TRBJ2-5
CDR3aa: CASSTRTSGGRDTQYF; CDR3nt: TGTGCCAGCAGCACCCGGACTAGCGGGGGGCGGGATACGCAGTATTTT; d_gene: TRBD2; v_gene: TRBV11-2; abundance: many; j_gene: TRBJ2-3
CDR3aa: CASSLAGPRDEQFF; CDR3nt: TGCGCCAGCAGCCTGGCCGGGCCCCGAGATGAGCAGTTCTTC; d_gene: .; v_gene: TRBV4-3; abundance: many; j_gene: TRBJ2-1
CDR3aa: CASSQSRWQGDQETRYF; CDR3nt: TGTGCCAGCAGCCAATCCCGTTGGCAGGGGGACCAGGAGACCCGGTACTTC; d_gene: TRBD1; v_gene: TRBV14; abundance: .; j_gene: TRBJ2-5
CDR3aa: CASSQVKGGRGTEAFF; CDR3nt: TGTGCCAGCAGCCAAGTAAAAGGGGGCCGAGGGACTGAAGCTTTCTTT; d_gene: TRBD1; v_gene: TRBV4-2; abundance: few; j_gene: TRBJ1-1
CDR3aa: CASSLGQGAGYAGAFF; CDR3nt: TGTGCCAGCAGCTTGGGACAGGGGGCCGGTTACGCCGGGGCTTTCTTT; d_gene: TRBD1; v_gene: TRBV5-4; abundance: .; j_gene: TRBJ1-1
CDR3aa: CASSDGSSAHSYNEQFF; CDR3nt: TGTGCCAGCAGTGACGGATCTAGCGCACACTCCTACAATGAGCAGTTCTTC; d_gene: .; v_gene: TRBV25-1; abundance: .; j_gene: TRBJ2-1
CDR3aa: CASSSTGTANTGELFF; CDR3nt: TGTGCCAGCAGCTCTACCGGGACAGCAAACACCGGGGAGCTGTTTTTT; d_gene: TRBD1; v_gene: TRBV7-9; abundance: .; j_gene: TRBJ2-2
CDR3aa: CSAMEGTGGSNEQFF; CDR3nt: TGCAGTGCTATGGAGGGGACTGGCGGGTCCAATGAGCAGTTCTTC; d_gene: .; v_gene: TRBV20-1; abundance: .; j_gene: TRBJ2-1
CDR3aa: CASSLRRAGELFF; CDR3nt: .; d_gene: .; v_gene: TRBV14; abundance: many; j_gene: TRBJ2-2
CDR3aa: CSARGGHSNQPQHF; CDR3nt: TGCAGTGCTAGAGGCGGACACAGCAATCAGCCCCAGCATTTT; d_gene: .; v_gene: TRBV20-1; abundance: many; j_gene: TRBJ1-5
CDR3aa: CASSGGQPRTDSPLHF; CDR3nt: TGTGCCAGCAGCGGCGGACAGCCTCGGACGGATTCACCCCTCCACTTT; d_gene: .; v_gene: TRBV9; abundance: many; j_gene: TRBJ1-6
CDR3aa: CASSQATGGPMVQYF; CDR3nt: TGCGCCAGCAGCCAAGCGACAGGGGGACCTATGGTGCAGTACTTC; d_gene: TRBD1; v_gene: TRBV4-1; abundance: many; j_gene: TRBJ2-7
CDR3aa: CAGSVFAVPSSYTEQFF; CDR3nt: TGTGCCGGCAGCGTATTCGCAGTCCCGAGCTCCTACACTGAGCAGTTCTTC; d_gene: .; v_gene: TRBV9; abundance: .; j_gene: TRBJ2-1
CDR3aa: CASSQDGTGGAYNEQFF; CDR3nt: TGTGCCAGCAGCCAAGACGGAACGGGAGGGGCCTACAATGAGCAGTTCTTC; d_gene: TRBD2; v_gene: TRBV4-2; abundance: many; j_gene: TRBJ2-1
CDR3aa: CASSLATSGEYNEQFF; CDR3nt: TGTGCCAGCAGCTTAGCGACTAGCGGGGAGTACAATGAGCAGTTCTTC; d_gene: TRBD2; v_gene: TRBV7-6; abundance: .; j_gene: TRBJ2-1
CDR3aa: CSARSAENWAGELFF; CDR3nt: TGCAGTGCTCGCTCCGCCGAAAACTGGGCCGGGGAGCTGTTTTTT; d_gene: .; v_gene: TRBV20-1; abundance: once; j_gene: TRBJ2-2
CDR3aa: CASSLGWGGNQPQHF; CDR3nt: TGCGCCAGCAGCTTGGGGTGGGGAGGCAACCAGCCCCAGCATTTT; d_gene: .; v_gene: TRBV5-1; abundance: .; j_gene: TRBJ1-5
CDR3aa: CAGSHPGQEADTEAFF; CDR3nt: TGTGCCGGCAGCCACCCCGGTCAGGAGGCGGACACTGAAGCTTTCTTT; d_gene: .; v_gene: TRBV7-3; abundance: .; j_gene: TRBJ1-1
CDR3aa: CSARDLRGGGGELYF; CDR3nt: TGCAGTGCTAGAGATCTTCGGGGGGGAGGCGGGGAGCTGTACTTC; d_gene: TRBD2; v_gene: TRBV20-1; abundance: .; j_gene: TRBJ2-7
CDR3aa: CASPGEGSSDEQFF; CDR3nt: TGTGCCAGCCCAGGGGAGGGAAGTAGCGATGAGCAGTTCTTC; d_gene: .; v_gene: TRBV5-4; abundance: many; j_gene: TRBJ2-1
CDR3aa: CASSRQGAPGNTMNF; CDR3nt: TGTGCCAGCAGTCGACAGGGGGCGCCGGGAAACACCATGAATTTT; d_gene: TRBD1; v_gene: TRBV7-3; abundance: .; j_gene: TRBJ1-3
CDR3aa: CASSERGDRAVGEQYF; CDR3nt: TGTGCCAGCAGTGAAAGGGGGGACAGGGCAGTTGGAGAGCAGTACTTC; d_gene: TRBD1; v_gene: TRBV6-1; abundance: many; j_gene: TRBJ2-7
CDR3aa: CAISFLAGDSTDTQYF; CDR3nt: TGTGCCATCAGTTTCCTAGCGGGCGATAGCACAGATACGCAGTATTTT; d_gene: TRBD2; v_gene: TRBV10-3; abundance: many; j_gene: TRBJ2-3
CDR3aa: CASSIGVGNEQFF; CDR3nt: TGTGCCAGTAGTATTGGAGTGGGGAATGAGCAGTTCTTC; d_gene: .; v_gene: TRBV19; abundance: many; j_gene: TRBJ2-1
CDR3aa: CASSFGGARGNQPQHF; CDR3nt: TGTGCCAGCAGCTTTGGGGGGGCTAGAGGCAATCAGCCCCAGCATTTT; d_gene: .; v_gene: TRBV7-2; abundance: .; j_gene: TRBJ1-5
CDR3aa: CASVRERGNNEQFF; CDR3nt: TGTGCCAGCGTGAGGGAGAGGGGAAACAATGAGCAGTTCTTC; d_gene: .; v_gene: TRBV6-6; abundance: once; j_gene: TRBJ2-1
CDR3aa: CASSSGYTF; CDR3nt: TGTGCCAGCAGCTCAGGCTACACCTTC; d_gene: .; v_gene: TRBV7-2; abundance: .; j_gene: TRBJ1-2
CDR3aa: CASSFGGIASSYEQYF; CDR3nt: TGTGCCAGCAGCTTTGGAGGGATAGCGAGCTCCTACGAGCAGTACTTC; d_gene: .; v_gene: TRBV5-4; abundance: many; j_gene: TRBJ2-7
CDR3aa: CASKDRENRYGYTF; CDR3nt: TGTGCCAGCAAAGACCGGGAAAACCGGTATGGCTACACCTTC; d_gene: .; v_gene: TRBV6-5; abundance: .; j_gene: TRBJ1-2
CDR3aa: CSAREEVRVNSPLHF; CDR3nt: TGCAGTGCTAGAGAAGAGGTGAGGGTGAATTCACCCCTCCACTTT; d_gene: .; v_gene: TRBV20-1; abundance: many; j_gene: TRBJ1-6
CDR3aa: CATYSGPLGGELFF; CDR3nt: TGTGCCACCTACAGCGGGCCGCTTGGCGGGGAGCTGTTTTTT; d_gene: .; v_gene: TRBV12-3/TRBV12-4; abundance: .; j_gene: TRBJ2-2
CDR3aa: CASSFHGWDTQYF; CDR3nt: TGTGCCAGCAGCTTTCACGGTTGGGATACGCAGTATTTT; d_gene: .; v_gene: TRBV7-3; abundance: many; j_gene: TRBJ2-3
CDR3aa: CASSYSRTRGTQYF; CDR3nt: TGTGCCAGCAGTTACTCGAGAACTAGAGGGACCCAGTACTTC; d_gene: .; v_gene: TRBV6-5; abundance: many; j_gene: TRBJ2-5
CDR3aa: CASSGTGLFGSGNTIYF; CDR3nt: TGTGCCAGCAGTGGGACAGGGCTGTTTGGCTCTGGAAACACCATATATTTT; d_gene: TRBD1; v_gene: TRBV2; abundance: many; j_gene: TRBJ1-3
CDR3aa: CASSFFQGQGGNEQFF; CDR3nt: TGTGCCAGCAGCTTTTTTCAGGGACAGGGGGGCAATGAGCAGTTCTTC; d_gene: TRBD1; v_gene: TRBV5-5; abundance: many; j_gene: TRBJ2-1
CDR3aa: CASSPPGDTQYF; CDR3nt: TGTGCCAGCAGTCCCCCCGGCGATACGCAGTATTTT; d_gene: .; v_gene: TRBV12-3/TRBV12-4; abundance: many; j_gene: TRBJ2-3
CDR3aa: CASSLSRRQQNYGYTF; CDR3nt: TGTGCCAGCAGCCTCTCCCGGCGACAGCAAAACTATGGCTACACCTTC; d_gene: .; v_gene: TRBV6-1; abundance: many; j_gene: TRBJ1-2